The subject of this entry is one T cell receptor (beta chain). Its target is not known. Orbital computed tomography, thyroid ultrasound, serum thyroxine and TRAb, and clinical symptoms together informed the diagnoses. Germline values: CDR1 SEHNR, CDR2 FQNEAQ (reference sequence). V dropped 3 bases and J dropped 5; count of bases not matched to a gene: 4. The CDR3 sequence is 13 residues long. This specimen comes from a study of T cells in Graves' hyperthyroidism and ophthalmopathy. For the study at large: The authors collected peripheral blood at initial diagnosis, before any treatment.

Study conclusions and caveats: Blood samples included most of the expanded thyroid clonotypes exceeding 0.001. Model predictions of ophthalmopathy came a median approximately 6 months before onset.

The TCR beta CDR3 regions underwent amplification using RNA transcripts as the source. During a first-round RT-PCR of the TCR CDR3, the HTBI primer set was used. TCRdb reanalysed the multiplex PCR reads using MiXCR and keeps one entry per CDR3 protein. The top ten hold 6.2% of the sample, which has approximately 32,000 distinct CDR3 sequences, around half seen once. The specimen was blood. The origin of this receptor is a woman in her fifties or sixties with Graves' hyperthyroidism that later progressed to Graves' ophthalmopathy. The gene calls are TRBV7-9 and TRBJ2-7, with TRBD2 matching over 7 bases. CDR3 coding DNA: TGTGCCAGCAGCTTTAAGCGGGGCCACGAGCAGTACTTC. Amino acids: CASSFKRGHEQYF.